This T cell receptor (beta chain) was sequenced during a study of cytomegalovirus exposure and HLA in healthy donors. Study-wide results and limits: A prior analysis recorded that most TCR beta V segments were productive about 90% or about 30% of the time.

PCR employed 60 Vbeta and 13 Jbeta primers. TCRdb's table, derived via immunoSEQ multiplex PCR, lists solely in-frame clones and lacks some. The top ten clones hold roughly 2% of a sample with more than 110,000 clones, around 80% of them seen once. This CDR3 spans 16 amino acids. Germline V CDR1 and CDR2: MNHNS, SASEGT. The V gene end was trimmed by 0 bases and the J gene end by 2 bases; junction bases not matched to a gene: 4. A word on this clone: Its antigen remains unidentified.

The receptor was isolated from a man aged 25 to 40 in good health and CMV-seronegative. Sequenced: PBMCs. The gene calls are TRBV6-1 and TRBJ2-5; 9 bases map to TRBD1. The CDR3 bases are TGTGCCAGCAGTGAAGCTTGGGGGACAGGGCAAGAGACCCAGTACTTC. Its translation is CASSEAWGTGQETQYF.